This T cell receptor (beta chain) came from a study of cytomegalovirus exposure and HLA in healthy donors. Study as a whole: The 120 validation repertoires and the roughly 690 first-cohort repertoires shared a platform, a later analysis reported.

The CDR3 consists of 15 residues. V lost 3 bases to trimming and J lost 1 base, with 11 bases between them. In germline, CDR1 is SGHTS, CDR2 YDEGEE. From the roughly 110-subject validation cohort, which was separate from the roughly 690-subject first cohort, the donors were drawn. Sequenced by immunoSEQ multiplex PCR; TCRdb stores in-frame clones only, minus some. The sample lists approximately 270,000 clones; 85% to 90% were seen once. Sequencing was performed on PBMCs. The V and J genes are TRBV5-8 and TRBJ2-1; D perhaps matches TRBD2 (6 bases). The sequence came from a woman in her late teens or twenties in good health and CMV-seronegative. CDR3 in amino acids: CASSSGTASYNEQFF. The CDR3 region has the DNA TGTGCCAGCAGCTCCGGGACTGCGTCCTACAATGAGCAGTTCTTC.